This T cell receptor (beta chain) came from a study of human T cells and chemical hapten exposure. Indicated time point: patch test 1, 2 weeks after DPC sensitization. Indicated treatment: therapeutic diphenylcyclopropenone sensitization with weekly scalp DPC. Each donor was an alopecia patient between 18 and 70 years of age who qualified for DPC. TCRdb reanalysed the RACE reads using MiXCR and keeps one entry per CDR3 protein. This sample has some 380,000 distinct CDR3 sequences; 4.8% occur once, and the top ten carry about 2.2%. This clonotype has ten or more counts. CDR3 length: 15 amino acids. Per the germline V gene, CDR1 is DFQATT and CDR2 is SNEGSKA (reference sequence). Trimming pared 2 bases from V and 3 bases from J, leaving 14 bases between.

The input for sequencing was whole blood, taken in connection with sensitization to the hapten diphenylcyclopropenone (DPC). The V call is TRBV20-1, the J call TRBJ2-1; maybe TRBD2 (6 bases). This receptor was identified in a woman aged 45-65 years with alopecia areata. Some clones in this sample may be carry-over from other donors' samples. Here the CDR3 reads CSARTRRGGYNEQFF. CDR3 DNA: TGCAGTGCTAGAACGAGGCGGGGAGGCTACAATGAGCAGTTCTTC.